This entry is about one T cell receptor beta chain. The antigen is not known. Germline loops: CDR1 SGHTA, CDR2 FQGTGA. CDR3 length: 13 amino acids. V was shortened by 5 bases and J by 4 bases, with 12 bases between the two germline ends. Clones were sequenced by immunoSEQ multiplex PCR, and TCRdb holds only the in-frame ones, with some missing. The sample yields 50,000 to 70,000 clones, 86% seen once. These data are taken from a study of OX40 agonist ivuxolimab in advanced cancers. Study overall: Patients in the trial were receiving intravenous ivuxolimab every 2 weeks, at doses of 0.01 to 10 mg/kg.

The study, taken as a whole, reports: Expanded clones were, on average, more numerous among CD8+ T cells than CD4+. Also showing low normalized T-cell clonal expansion were some of the nonresponders.

Patients who had autoimmune disease history or got systemic immunosuppression were left out. Sequencing used CD4+ or CD8+ T cells sorted from blood, obtained in a trial of the OX40 agonist ivuxolimab. The chain combines TRBV7-3 with TRBJ2-7; the D is unclear. This clonotype was sampled from an adult with an advanced solid tumor such as melanoma, head and neck, liver or kidney cancer. The CDR3 coding sequence is TGTGCCAGCAGCCCCGGCCGGGCGTACGAGCAGTACTTC. Translating it yields CASSPGRAYEQYF.